Presented here are 5 T cell receptor beta chains from one specimen sequenced in a study of T cell responses to AZD1222 COVID-19 vaccine. Assay: immunoSEQ multiplex PCR; the TCRdb copy retains only in-frame clones and omits some. The table lists some 97,000 clones, more than 70% of them singletons. Sequenced here: peripheral blood, sampled on day 0 of MenACWY control vaccination. The origin of the receptors is an adult in good health.

The rearrangement joins TRBV9 to TRBJ1-3; D gene unclear. Looked up from germline, CDR1 is SGDLS and CDR2 is YYNGEE. This CDR3 region has 16 residues. Trimming pared 4 bases from V and 0 bases from J, leaving 14 bases between. The CDR3 nucleotides read TGTGCCAGCAGCCCCCGCCAGACCTTCTCTGGAAACACCATATATTTT. This gives the protein CASSPRQTFSGNTIYF.

The chain combines TRBV29-1 with TRBJ1-4; 8 bases align to TRBD1. Germline V gene data show CDR1 as SQVTM and CDR2 as ANQGSEA. V trimming: 1 base; J trimming: 8 bases; junction bases outside the gene matches: 6. CDR3 length equals 14 residues. CDR3 sequence: CSVEGGQGAEKLFF. The CDR3 nucleotides are TGCAGCGTTGAAGGCGGACAGGGCGCAGAAAAACTGTTTTTT.

The J gene is TRBJ1-1, the V gene TRBV11-2; unclear D gene. The length of the CDR3 is 15 residues. Germline loops: CDR1 SGHAT, CDR2 FQNNGV. Trimming left V 6 bases short and J 0 bases short, with 14 bases between. The CDR3 sequence: CASSQNGHMNTEAFF. The DNA for the CDR3 is TGTGCCAGCAGTCAAAATGGGCACATGAACACTGAAGCTTTCTTT.

Worth noting for this clone: Compared with germline, one end of the junction differs, possibly owing to a read error. The chain couples TRBV10-3 to TRBJ2-7, with 8 bases fitting TRBD1. CDR3 length: 9 residues. Germline assignment: CDR1 ENHRY and CDR2 SYGVKD. The CDR3 DNA reads TGTGCCATTGACAGGGGTGTACGTTTC. Its translation is CAIDRGVRF.

J is TRBJ1-5 and V is TRBV6-2 or TRBV6-3; a possible D gene is TRBD1 (5 bases). Trimming removed 2 bases at V and 8 bases at J, with 22 bases between. The CDR3 runs to 17 residues. The germline V gene has CDR1 MNHEY and CDR2 SVGEGT. The CDR3 protein is CASSYVRDWGEGKPQHF. The CDR3 DNA follows: TGTGCCAGCAGTTACGTTCGGGACTGGGGAGAGGGAAAGCCCCAGCATTTT.